This T cell receptor (beta chain) stems from a study of monozygotic twins with inflammatory bowel disease. The CDR3 totals 13 residues. Germline CDR1 is SGHVS and CDR2 is FNYEAQ. Comment on this clonotype: Antigen unknown.

In eight separate reactions per sample, cDNA was generated. From the 5' RACE reads, TCRdb lists one entry per CDR3 protein and no DNA. There are 120,000 to 150,000 distinct CDR3 sequences in the sample, with roughly 2.5% held by the top ten. Study-wide results and caveats: Whereas healthy co-twins had higher TCRbeta diversity (inverse Simpson), IBD patients had lower diversity. Repertoire similarity did not differ between concordant and discordant twins, possibly owing to limited power.

V and J are TRBV7-6 and TRBJ1-6. This sequence originates from a human donor with ulcerative colitis or Crohn's disease, or a healthy co-twin of an affected twin (not recorded which). Sequences were obtained from blood. CDR3 protein: CASSLEVNSPLHF.